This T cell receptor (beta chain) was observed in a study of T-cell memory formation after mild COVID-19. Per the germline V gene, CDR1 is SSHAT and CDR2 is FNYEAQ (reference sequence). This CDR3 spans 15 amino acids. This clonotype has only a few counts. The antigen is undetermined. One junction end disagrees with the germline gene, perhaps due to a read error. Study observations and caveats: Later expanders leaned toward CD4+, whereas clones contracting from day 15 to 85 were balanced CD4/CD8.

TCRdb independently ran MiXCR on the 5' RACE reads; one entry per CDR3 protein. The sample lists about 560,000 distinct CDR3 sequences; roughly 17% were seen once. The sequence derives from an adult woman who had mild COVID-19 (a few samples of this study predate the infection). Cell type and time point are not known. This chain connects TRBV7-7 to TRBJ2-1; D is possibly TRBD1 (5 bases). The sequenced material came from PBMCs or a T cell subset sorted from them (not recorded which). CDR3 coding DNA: TGTGCTAGCAGCTTAGTTGATTATGATGGGGCTGAGCAGTTCTTC. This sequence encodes CASSLVDYDGAEQFF.